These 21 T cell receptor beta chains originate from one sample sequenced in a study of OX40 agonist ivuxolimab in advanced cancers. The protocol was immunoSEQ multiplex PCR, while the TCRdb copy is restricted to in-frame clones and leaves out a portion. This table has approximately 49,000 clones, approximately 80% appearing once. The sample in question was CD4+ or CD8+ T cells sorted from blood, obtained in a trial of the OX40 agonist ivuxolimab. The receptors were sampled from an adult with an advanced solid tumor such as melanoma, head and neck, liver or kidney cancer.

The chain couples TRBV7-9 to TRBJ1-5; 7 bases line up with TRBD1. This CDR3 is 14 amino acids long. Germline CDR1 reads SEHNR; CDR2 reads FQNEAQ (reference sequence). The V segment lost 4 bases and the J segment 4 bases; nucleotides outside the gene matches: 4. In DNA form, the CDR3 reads TGTGCCAGCAGCTCGACAGGGAATAATCAGCCCCAGCATTTT. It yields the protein CASSSTGNNQPQHF.

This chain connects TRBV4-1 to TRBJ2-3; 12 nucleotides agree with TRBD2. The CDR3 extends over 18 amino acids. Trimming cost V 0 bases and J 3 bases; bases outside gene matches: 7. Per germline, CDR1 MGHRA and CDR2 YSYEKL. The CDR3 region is CASSQEQLAGGFTDTQYF. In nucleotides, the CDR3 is TGCGCCAGCAGCCAAGAGCAGCTAGCGGGGGGGTTTACAGATACGCAGTATTTT.

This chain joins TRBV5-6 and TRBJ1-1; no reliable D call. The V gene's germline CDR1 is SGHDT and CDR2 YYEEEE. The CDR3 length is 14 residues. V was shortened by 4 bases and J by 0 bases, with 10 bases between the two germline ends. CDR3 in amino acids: CASSPTTMNTEAFF. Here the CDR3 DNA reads TGTGCCAGCAGCCCTACGACTATGAACACTGAAGCTTTCTTT.

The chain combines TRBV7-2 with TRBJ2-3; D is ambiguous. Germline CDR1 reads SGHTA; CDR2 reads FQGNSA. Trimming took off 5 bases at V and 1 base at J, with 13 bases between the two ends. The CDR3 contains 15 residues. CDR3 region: CASSPPTIGTDTQYF. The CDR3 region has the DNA TGTGCCAGCAGCCCCCCGACGATTGGCACAGATACGCAGTATTTT.

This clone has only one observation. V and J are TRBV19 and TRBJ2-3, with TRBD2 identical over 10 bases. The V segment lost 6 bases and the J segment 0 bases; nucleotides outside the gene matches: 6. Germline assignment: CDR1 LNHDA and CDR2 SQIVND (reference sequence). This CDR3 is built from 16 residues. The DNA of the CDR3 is TGTGCCAGTAGCGCTAGCGGGGGAACTAGCACAGATACGCAGTATTTT. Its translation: CASSASGGTSTDTQYF. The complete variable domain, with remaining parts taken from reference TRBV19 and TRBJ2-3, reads DGGITQSPKYLFRKEGQNVTLSCEQNLNHDAMYWYRQDPGQGLRLIYYSQIVNDFQKGDIAEGYSVSREKKESFPLTVTSAQKNPTAFYLCASSASGGTSTDTQYFGPGTRLTVL.

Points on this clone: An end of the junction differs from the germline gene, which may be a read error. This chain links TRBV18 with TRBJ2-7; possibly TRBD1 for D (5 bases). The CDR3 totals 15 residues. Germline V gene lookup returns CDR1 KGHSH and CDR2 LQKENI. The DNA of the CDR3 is TGTGCCAGCCCACCTAGTGACAGCACCCTCTACGAGCAGTACTTC. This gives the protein CASPPSDSTLYEQYF.

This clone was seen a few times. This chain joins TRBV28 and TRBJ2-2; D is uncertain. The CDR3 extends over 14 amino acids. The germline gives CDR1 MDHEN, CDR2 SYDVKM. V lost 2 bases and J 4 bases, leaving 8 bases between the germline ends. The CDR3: CASSLLKGTGELFF. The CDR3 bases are TGTGCCAGCAGTTTACTTAAGGGCACCGGGGAGCTGTTTTTT. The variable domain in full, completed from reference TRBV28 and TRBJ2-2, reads DVKVTQSSRYLVKRTGEKVFLECVQDMDHENMFWYRQDPGLGLRLIYFSYDVKMKEKGDIPEGYSVSREKKERFSLILESASTNQTSMYLCASSLLKGTGELFFGEGSRLTVL.

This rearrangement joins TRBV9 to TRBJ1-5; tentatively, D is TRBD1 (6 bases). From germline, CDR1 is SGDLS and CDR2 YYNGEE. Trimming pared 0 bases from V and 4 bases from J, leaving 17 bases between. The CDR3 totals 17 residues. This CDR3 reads CASSVGSGEGTNQPQHF. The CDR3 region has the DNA TGTGCCAGCAGCGTAGGCTCAGGGGAAGGGACAAATCAGCCCCAGCATTTT.

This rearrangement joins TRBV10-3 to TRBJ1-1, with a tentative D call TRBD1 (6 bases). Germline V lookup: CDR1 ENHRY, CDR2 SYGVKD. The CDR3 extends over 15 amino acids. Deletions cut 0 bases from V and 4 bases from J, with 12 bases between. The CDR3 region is CAISESGGRGTEAFF. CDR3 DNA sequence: TGTGCCATCAGTGAGTCGGGGGGGCGCGGCACTGAAGCTTTCTTT.

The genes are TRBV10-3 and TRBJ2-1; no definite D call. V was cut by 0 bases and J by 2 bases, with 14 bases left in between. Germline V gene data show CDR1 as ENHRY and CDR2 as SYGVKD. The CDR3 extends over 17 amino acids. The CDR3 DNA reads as TGTGCCATCAGTGAGTCGAAGGTGGGATCGACCTACAATGAGCAGTTCTTC. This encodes CAISESKVGSTYNEQFF.

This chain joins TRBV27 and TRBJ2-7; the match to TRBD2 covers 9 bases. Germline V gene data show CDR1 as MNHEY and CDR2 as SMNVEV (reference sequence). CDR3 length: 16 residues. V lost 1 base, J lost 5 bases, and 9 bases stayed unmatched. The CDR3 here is CASSLYASSGINEQYF. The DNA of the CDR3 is TGTGCCAGCAGTTTATATGCGTCTAGCGGGATCAACGAGCAGTACTTC.

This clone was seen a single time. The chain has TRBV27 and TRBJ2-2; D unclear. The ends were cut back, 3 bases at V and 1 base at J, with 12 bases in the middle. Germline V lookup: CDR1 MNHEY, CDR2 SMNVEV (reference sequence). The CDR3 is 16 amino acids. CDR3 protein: CASSFITTLNTGELFF. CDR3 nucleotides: TGTGCCAGCAGTTTTATCACGACCTTGAACACCGGGGAGCTGTTTTTT.

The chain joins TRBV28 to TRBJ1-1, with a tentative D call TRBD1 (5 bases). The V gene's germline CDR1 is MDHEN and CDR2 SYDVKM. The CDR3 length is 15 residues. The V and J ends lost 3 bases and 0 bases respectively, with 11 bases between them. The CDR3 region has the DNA TGTGCCAGCAGTTTCCCGGGGCATATGAACACTGAAGCTTTCTTT. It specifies CASSFPGHMNTEAFF.

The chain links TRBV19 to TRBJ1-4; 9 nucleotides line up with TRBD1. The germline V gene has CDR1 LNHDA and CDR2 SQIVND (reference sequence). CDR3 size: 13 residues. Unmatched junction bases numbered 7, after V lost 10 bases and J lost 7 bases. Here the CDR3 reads CATFSTGGEKLFF. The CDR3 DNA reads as TGTGCCACCTTTTCGACAGGGGGTGAAAAACTGTTTTTT.

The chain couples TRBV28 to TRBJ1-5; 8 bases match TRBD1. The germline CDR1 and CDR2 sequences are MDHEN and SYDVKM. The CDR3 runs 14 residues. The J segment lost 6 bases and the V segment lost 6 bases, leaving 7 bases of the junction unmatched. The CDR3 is CASSLDRAAQPQHF. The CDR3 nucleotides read TGTGCCAGCAGCCTGGACAGGGCGGCTCAGCCCCAGCATTTT.

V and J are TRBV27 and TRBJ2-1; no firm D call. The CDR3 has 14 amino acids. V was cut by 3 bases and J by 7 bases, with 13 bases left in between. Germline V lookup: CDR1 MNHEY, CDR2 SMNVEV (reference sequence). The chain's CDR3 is CASSFMDYGNEQFF. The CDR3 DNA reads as TGTGCCAGCAGTTTCATGGATTATGGGAATGAGCAGTTCTTC.

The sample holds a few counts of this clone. CDR3 sequence: CASSESNTGELFF. The CDR3 DNA reads as TGCGCCAGCAGTGAGTCGAACACCGGGGAGCTGTTTTTT. V and J are TRBV10-1 and TRBJ2-2; D call uncertain. The CDR3 spans 13 residues. From germline, CDR1 is WNHNN and CDR2 SYGVQD (reference sequence). V lost 0 bases and J 1 base, leaving 0 bases between the germline ends.

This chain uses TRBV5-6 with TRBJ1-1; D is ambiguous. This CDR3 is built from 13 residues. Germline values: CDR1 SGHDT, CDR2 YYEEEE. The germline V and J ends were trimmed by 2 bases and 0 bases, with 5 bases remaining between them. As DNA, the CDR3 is TGTGCCAGCAGCTTAGGAGTGAACACTGAAGCTTTCTTT. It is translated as CASSLGVNTEAFF.

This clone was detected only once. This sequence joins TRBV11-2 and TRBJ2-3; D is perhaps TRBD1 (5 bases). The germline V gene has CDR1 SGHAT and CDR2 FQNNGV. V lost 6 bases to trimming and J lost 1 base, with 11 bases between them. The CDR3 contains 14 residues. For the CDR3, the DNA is TGTGCCAGCAGTAGTGGGGCAGGCACAGATACGCAGTATTTT. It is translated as CASSSGAGTDTQYF.

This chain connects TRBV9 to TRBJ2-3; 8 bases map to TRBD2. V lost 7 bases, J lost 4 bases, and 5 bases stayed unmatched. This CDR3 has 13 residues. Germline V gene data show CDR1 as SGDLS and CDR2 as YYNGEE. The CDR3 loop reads CASGSGSPDTQYF. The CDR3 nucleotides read TGTGCCAGCGGCAGCGGGAGTCCAGATACGCAGTATTTT.

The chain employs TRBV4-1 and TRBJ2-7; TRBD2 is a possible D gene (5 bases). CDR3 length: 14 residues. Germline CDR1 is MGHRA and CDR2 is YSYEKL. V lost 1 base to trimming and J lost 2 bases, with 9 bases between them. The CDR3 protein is CASSQGSVAYEQYF. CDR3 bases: TGCGCCAGCAGCCAAGGTAGCGTTGCCTACGAGCAGTACTTC.